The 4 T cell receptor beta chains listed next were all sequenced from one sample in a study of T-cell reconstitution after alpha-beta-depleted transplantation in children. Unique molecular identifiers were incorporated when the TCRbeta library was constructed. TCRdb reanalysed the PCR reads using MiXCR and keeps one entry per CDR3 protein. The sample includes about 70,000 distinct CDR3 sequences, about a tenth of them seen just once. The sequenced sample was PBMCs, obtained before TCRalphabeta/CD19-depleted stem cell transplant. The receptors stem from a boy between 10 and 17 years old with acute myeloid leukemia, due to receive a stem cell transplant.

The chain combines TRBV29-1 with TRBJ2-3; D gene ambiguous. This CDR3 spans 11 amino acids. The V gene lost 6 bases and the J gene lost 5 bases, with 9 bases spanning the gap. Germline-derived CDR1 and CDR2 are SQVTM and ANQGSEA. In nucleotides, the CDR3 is TGCAGCGTCTCTAGTATAGATACGCAGTATTTT. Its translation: CSVSSIDTQYF.

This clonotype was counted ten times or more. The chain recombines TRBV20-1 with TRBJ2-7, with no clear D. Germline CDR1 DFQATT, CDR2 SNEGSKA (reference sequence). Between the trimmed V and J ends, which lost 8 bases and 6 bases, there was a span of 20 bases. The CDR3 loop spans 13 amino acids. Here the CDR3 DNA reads TGCAGTTCGCGTGCAGACCTTCGTCGCGAGCAGTACGTC. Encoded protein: CSSRADLRREQYV.

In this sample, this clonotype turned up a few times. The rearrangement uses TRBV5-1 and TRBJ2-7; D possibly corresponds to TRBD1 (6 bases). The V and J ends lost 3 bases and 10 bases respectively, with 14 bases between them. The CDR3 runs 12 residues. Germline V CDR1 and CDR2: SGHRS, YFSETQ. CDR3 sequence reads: CASSSRTDHQYF. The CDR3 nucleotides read TGCGCCAGCAGCTCCCGGACAGACCATCAGTACTTC.

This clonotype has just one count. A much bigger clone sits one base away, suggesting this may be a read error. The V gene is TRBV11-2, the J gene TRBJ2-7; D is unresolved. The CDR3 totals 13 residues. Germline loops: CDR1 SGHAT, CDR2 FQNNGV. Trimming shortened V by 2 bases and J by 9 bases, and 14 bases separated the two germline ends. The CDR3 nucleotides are TGTGCCAGCAGCTTACCTTCTCTTCAGCGGCAGTACGTC. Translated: CASSLPSLQRQYV.